The 7 T cell receptor beta chains in this list originate from one sample, sequenced in a study of graft-versus-host responses after intestinal transplantation. Measured with immunoSEQ multiplex PCR; TCRdb has only the in-frame clones, and not every one. The sample carries fewer than 50,000 clones, roughly 90% recorded once. Sequencing was performed on PBMCs, taken 524 days after transplant. The receptors come from a human patient who received an intestinal transplant, so some T cells may come from the graft donor.

This clone has just a few counts. The chain joins TRBV5-1 to TRBJ2-3; unclear D gene. V was clipped by 2 bases and J by 0 bases, with 10 bases between them. This CDR3 has 15 amino acids. Germline lookup yields CDR1 SGHRS and CDR2 YFSETQ. Written as DNA, the CDR3 is TGCGCCAGCAGCTTAGTAGGCAGCAGCACAGATACGCAGTATTTT. Protein sequence: CASSLVGSSTDTQYF.

The V call is TRBV29-1, the J call TRBJ1-1; a possible D gene is TRBD1 (5 bases). The V gene's germline CDR1 is SQVTM and CDR2 ANQGSEA. Deletions cut 6 bases from V and 1 base from J, with 9 bases between. This CDR3 spans 12 amino acids. CDR3 coding DNA: TGCAGCGTGGGGGGACGGAACACTGAAGCTTTCTTT. Translated: CSVGGRNTEAFF. Full variable domain (missing parts from reference TRBV29-1 and TRBJ1-1): SAVISQKPSRDICQRGTSLTIQCQVDSQVTMMFWYRQQPGQSLTLIATANQGSEATYESGFVIDKFPISRPNLTFSTLTVSNMSPEDSSIYLCSVGGRNTEAFFGQGTRLTVV.

This rearrangement joins TRBV6-1 to TRBJ2-6; D call uncertain. Germline V gives CDR1 MNHNS, CDR2 SASEGT. The germline V and J ends were trimmed by 6 bases and 1 base, with 10 bases remaining between them. The CDR3 runs to 15 residues. In DNA form, the CDR3 reads TGTGCCAGCAGGGTTAGGTTGTCTGGGGCCAACGTCCTGACTTTC. Its protein product is CASRVRLSGANVLTF.

The chain is built from TRBV10-3 and TRBJ1-2; D is perhaps TRBD1 (6 bases). The germline CDR1 and CDR2 sequences are ENHRY and SYGVKD. This CDR3 is 15 amino acids long. V was pared by 0 bases and J by 5 bases, with 13 bases between. CDR3 sequence reads: CAISESGRGYYGYTF. The CDR3 DNA reads TGTGCCATCAGTGAGTCGGGCAGGGGATATTATGGCTACACCTTC.

The rearrangement links TRBV11-1 to TRBJ2-3; no clear D. V lost 1 base to trimming and J lost 6 bases, with 5 bases between them. Looked up from germline, CDR1 is SGHAT and CDR2 is FQDESV (reference sequence). The CDR3 length is 12 residues. CDR3 DNA: TGTGCCAGCAGCTTAGAACGCGATACGCAGTATTTT. Its protein product is CASSLERDTQYF.

This clone has only a few counts. The chain carries TRBV7-9 and TRBJ1-3; D unresolved. Germline lookup yields CDR1 SEHNR and CDR2 FQNEAQ (reference sequence). The CDR3 totals 14 residues. V lost 8 bases, J lost 1 base, and 12 bases lay in between. The CDR3 DNA follows: TGTGCCAGCGATACGACGGGATCTGGAAACACCATATATTTT. It yields the protein CASDTTGSGNTIYF.

As to this clone: The junction does not match germline at one end; this may be a read error. In DNA form, the CDR3 reads TGTGCCAGCAGCTTGGTAGGACAAGTGAACACTGAAGCTTTCTTT. Translation gives CASSLVGQVNTEAFF. V gene TRBV5-3 combines with J gene TRBJ1-1; tentatively, D is TRBD1 (5 bases). TRBV5-3 is filed as an ORF, its function uncertain. There are 15 residues in the CDR3.